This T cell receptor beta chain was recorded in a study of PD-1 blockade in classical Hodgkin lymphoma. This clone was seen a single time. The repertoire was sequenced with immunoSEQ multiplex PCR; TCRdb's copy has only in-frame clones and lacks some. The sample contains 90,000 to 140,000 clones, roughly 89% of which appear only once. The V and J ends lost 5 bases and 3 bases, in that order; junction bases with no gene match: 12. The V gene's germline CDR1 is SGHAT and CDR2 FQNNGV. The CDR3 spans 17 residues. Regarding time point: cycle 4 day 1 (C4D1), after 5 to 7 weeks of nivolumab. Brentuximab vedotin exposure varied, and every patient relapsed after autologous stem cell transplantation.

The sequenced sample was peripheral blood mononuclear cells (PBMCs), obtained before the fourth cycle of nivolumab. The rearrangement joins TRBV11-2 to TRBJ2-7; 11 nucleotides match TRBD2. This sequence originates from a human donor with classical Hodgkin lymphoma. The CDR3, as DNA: TGTGCCAGCAGCCTCGGAAGATGGACTAGCGGGTTCTACGAGCAGTACTTC. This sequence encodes CASSLGRWTSGFYEQYF.